These 23 T cell receptor beta chains originate from one sample sequenced in a study of cytomegalovirus exposure and HLA in healthy donors (dated by TCRdb to 2015 to 2018). The library was obtained by the immunoSEQ multiplex PCR assay. The multiplex PCR relied on a mix of 60 forward primers for TCR Vbeta segments and 13 reverse primers for TCR Jbeta segments. What TCRdb holds here is the immuneACCESS table cut down to in-frame rearrangements. Part of the clones is not present; checked against another copy, under half of the missing clones reflect an unresolved V gene, and the others are unexplained. Present in this sample are 85,000 to 130,000 clones, roughly 88% of which were seen just once. More than 1% of the sample goes to the ten largest clones. Specimen: PBMCs. These receptors came from a woman aged 18-30 years in good health and CMV-seronegative.

This clone was picked up a small number of times. Other DNA sequences of this sample code for an identical CDR3. The rearrangement links TRBV6-6 to TRBJ2-5; no clear D gene. Germline CDR1 MNHNY, CDR2 SVGAGI (reference sequence). CDR3 length: 12 residues. The V gene lost 2 bases and the J gene lost 4 bases, with 5 bases spanning the gap. CDR3 loop: CASSYPRETQYF. As DNA, the CDR3 is TGTGCCAGCAGTTACCCTCGAGAGACCCAGTACTTC.

This clone occurred once. V gene TRBV9 combines with J gene TRBJ1-2; D may be TRBD1 (6 bases). The CDR3 is made up of 14 amino acids. Germline V gene sequence: CDR1 SGDLS, CDR2 YYNGEE. V was pared by 0 bases and J by 5 bases, with 11 bases between. DNA of the CDR3: TGTGCCAGCAGCGTAGGGACAGAGTTTTATGGCTACACCTTC. This translates into CASSVGTEFYGYTF.

The chain is built from TRBV6-5 and TRBJ1-6; D unclear. This CDR3 comprises 14 residues. Per the germline V gene, CDR1 is MNHEY and CDR2 is SVGAGI. Trimming left V 7 bases short and J 10 bases short, with 17 bases between. This CDR3 reads CASTVAPGSSPLHF. The CDR3 nucleotides read TGTGCCAGCACCGTTGCACCGGGAAGCTCACCCCTCCACTTT.

The chain joins TRBV29-1 to TRBJ2-5; 7 bases are shared with TRBD2. The assigned J gene may be wrong: the sequence end matches TRBJ2-7 better. From germline, CDR1 is SQVTM and CDR2 ANQGSEA. The CDR3 runs 16 residues. The CDR3 DNA sequence: TGCAGCGTTGAAGATGGGGCAGGGATAGCGGGCTACGAGCAGTACTTC. As protein: CSVEDGAGIAGYEQYF.

The table lists this clone with a few counts. The chain uses TRBV6-6 and TRBJ2-7; D is unresolved. This CDR3 has 14 residues. V lost 5 bases, J lost 3 bases, and 14 bases lay in between. The germline CDR1 and CDR2 sequences are MNHNY and SVGAGI (reference sequence). CDR3 protein: CASSARSALYEQYF. DNA for the CDR3: TGTGCCAGCAGTGCCCGATCCGCGCTCTACGAGCAGTACTTC.

The rearrangement links TRBV15 to TRBJ2-1, with TRBD2 identical over 12 bases. V gave up 3 bases and J gave up 6 bases; unmatched junction bases: 15. From germline, CDR1 is LNHNV and CDR2 YYDKDF (reference sequence). There are 19 residues in the CDR3. CDR3 sequence (DNA): TGTGCCACCAGCAGGACGACTAGCGGGGGACCTAAGGGGGCCAATGAGCAGTTCTTC. Translation gives CATSRTTSGGPKGANEQFF. The variable domain in full, completed from reference TRBV15 and TRBJ2-1, reads DAMVIQNPRYQVTQFGKPVTLSCSQTLNHNVMYWYQQKSSQAPKLLFHYYDKDFNNEADTPDNFQSRRPNTSFCFLDIRSPGLGDTAMYLCATSRTTSGGPKGANEQFFGPGTRLTVL.

This chain uses TRBV11-2 with TRBJ1-4, with 12 bases aligning to TRBD1. The CDR3 length is 18 residues. From germline, CDR1 is SGHAT and CDR2 FQNNGV. The junction had 11 bases not matched to a gene; V was cut back by 3 bases and J by 6 bases. CDR3 coding DNA: TGTGCCAGCAGCTTGGAGGGGACAGGGGGCCAAGAGGATGAAAAACTGTTTTTT. Translation gives CASSLEGTGGQEDEKLFF.

The rearrangement links TRBV7-2 to TRBJ2-2; a weak D match, TRBD2 (6 bases). The CDR3 runs 16 residues. Germline V gene lookup returns CDR1 SGHTA and CDR2 FQGNSA. Trimming removed 5 bases at V and 9 bases at J, with 22 bases between. The CDR3, as DNA: TGTGCCAGCAGCCACAGATCTGTCCACGGGAGCAGGGAGCTGTTTTTT. Its protein is CASSHRSVHGSRELFF. The whole variable domain, remainder taken from reference TRBV7-2 and TRBJ2-2, is GAGVSQSPSNKVTEKGKDVELRCDPISGHTALYWYRQSLGQGLEFLIYFQGNSAPDKSGLPSDRFSAERTGGSVSTLTIQRTQQEDSAVYLCASSHRSVHGSRELFFGEGSRLTVL.

This chain joins TRBV19 and TRBJ1-5; possible D gene TRBD1, 5 bases. This CDR3 has 15 amino acids. V lost 7 bases to trimming and J lost 2 bases, with 15 bases between them. Germline lookup yields CDR1 LNHDA and CDR2 SQIVND (reference sequence). CDR3 protein: CASKVMGRGNQPQHF. DNA of the CDR3: TGTGCCAGTAAGGTTATGGGCAGGGGCAATCAGCCCCAGCATTTT.

V usage is TRBV27 and J usage is TRBJ1-3, with unresolved D. Trimming cost V 2 bases and J 2 bases, with 7 bases left between them. This CDR3 is built from 14 residues. Germline V gene data show CDR1 as MNHEY and CDR2 as SMNVEV (reference sequence). The CDR3 nucleotides read TGTGCCAGCAGTTTAGCGAGGGCTGGAAACACCATATATTTT. This translates into CASSLARAGNTIYF.

The rearrangement uses TRBV10-3 and TRBJ2-1; TRBD2 matches 8 bases. Looked up from germline, CDR1 is ENHRY and CDR2 is SYGVKD. After removal of 2 bases from V and 3 bases from J, the junction contained 9 bases not matched to a gene. The CDR3 spans 17 residues. CDR3 residues: CAISERRIAGFYNEQFF. In nucleotides, the CDR3 is TGTGCCATCAGTGAGAGGAGGATAGCGGGGTTCTACAATGAGCAGTTCTTC.

This chain connects TRBV11-2 to TRBJ2-1, with 10 bases that match TRBD2. With 3 bases clipped from V and 6 bases from J, the junction kept 5 bases outside the gene matches. The CDR3 runs 15 residues. Germline-derived CDR1 and CDR2 are SGHAT and FQNNGV. CDR3: CASSFDASGSNEQFF. The CDR3 region has the DNA TGTGCCAGCAGCTTTGACGCTAGCGGGAGCAATGAGCAGTTCTTC.

The gene calls are TRBV7-9 and TRBJ2-7; 10 nucleotides match TRBD1. Germline-derived CDR1 and CDR2 are SEHNR and FQNEAQ (reference sequence). The CDR3 totals 15 residues. With V trimmed by 4 bases and J by 4 bases, 7 bases remained unmatched. Here the CDR3 reads CASSSQTGGLYEQYF. The DNA of the CDR3 is TGTGCCAGCAGCTCGCAGACAGGGGGCCTTTACGAGCAGTACTTC. Full variable domain (remainder filled in from reference TRBV7-9 and TRBJ2-7): DTGVSQNPRHKITKRGQNVTFRCDPISEHNRLYWYRQTLGQGPEFLTYFQNEAQLEKSRLLSDRFSAERPKGSFSTLEIQRTEQGDSAMYLCASSSQTGGLYEQYFGPGTRLTVT.

The chain recombines TRBV21-1 with TRBJ1-6; no DNA check was done on the table's D call, TRBD1. TRBV21-1 is deemed a pseudogene. The CDR3 consists of 16 residues. CDR3 residues: CASSKEETGRLSPLHF. CDR3 DNA sequence: TGTGCCAGCAGCAAAGAGGAGACAGGGAGGCTCTCACCCCTCCACTTT.

The chain is built from TRBV5-1 and TRBJ2-2; the match to TRBD2 covers 10 bases. The CDR3 length is 15 residues. CDR1 SGHRS and CDR2 YFSETQ come from the germline V gene. With 4 bases clipped from V and 6 bases from J, the junction kept 6 bases outside the gene matches. CDR3 amino acids: CASSHLAGGPGELFF. The CDR3, as DNA: TGCGCCAGCAGCCACTTAGCGGGGGGACCCGGGGAGCTGTTTTTT.

This clone appeared once. The chain has TRBV5-6 and TRBJ2-5; 11 nucleotides agree with TRBD2. The J call may be mistaken, given a closer DNA end match to TRBJ2-7. Germline V CDR1 and CDR2: SGHDT, YYEEEE. This CDR3 is 16 amino acids long. CDR3 loop: CASSEELAGVSYEQYF. CDR3 sequence (DNA): TGTGCCAGCAGCGAGGAACTAGCGGGAGTCTCCTACGAGCAGTACTTC.

The chain is built from TRBV7-9 and TRBJ2-3; 10 positions agree with TRBD2. This CDR3 is 17 amino acids long. After removal of 0 bases from V and 6 bases from J, the junction contained 9 bases not matched to a gene. Germline V gene data show CDR1 as SEHNR and CDR2 as FQNEAQ (reference sequence). The CDR3 nucleotides read TGTGCCAGCAGCTTAGCGAAGGAGTCTAGCGGGGGTGATACGCAGTATTTT. It specifies CASSLAKESSGGDTQYF.

The chain combines TRBV5-1 with TRBJ2-3; 7 bases map to TRBD2. In germline, CDR1 is SGHRS, CDR2 YFSETQ. V dropped 2 bases and J dropped 0; count of bases not matched to a gene: 6. There are 16 residues in the CDR3. Written as DNA, the CDR3 is TGCGCCAGCAGCTTCTCGGTACTAGCGAGCACAGATACGCAGTATTTT. Amino acids: CASSFSVLASTDTQYF.

The chain recombines TRBV5-1 with TRBJ2-5; D may be TRBD1 (6 bases). CDR1 and CDR2 from the germline V gene are SGHRS and YFSETQ. The CDR3 is 14 residues long. The ends were cut back, 4 bases at V and 5 bases at J, with 15 bases in the middle. The CDR3 bases are TGCGCCAGCAGCCAGGGGACCTTCGGGGAGACCCAGTACTTC. It translates to CASSQGTFGETQYF.

The rearrangement uses TRBV7-6 and TRBJ2-1, with 7 bases aligning to TRBD1. The V segment lost 2 bases and the J segment 6 bases; nucleotides outside the gene matches: 7. Germline V gene data show CDR1 as SGHVS and CDR2 as FNYEAQ. The CDR3 runs to 15 residues. CDR3: CASSLQPGTVNEQFF. The CDR3 DNA is TGTGCCAGCAGCTTACAACCCGGGACAGTCAATGAGCAGTTCTTC.

The CDR3 DNA is TGTGCCAGCGCAGCGGGACAGAACACCGGGGAGCTGTTTTTT. This gives the protein CASAAGQNTGELFF. The rearrangement uses TRBV19 and TRBJ2-2; a possible D gene is TRBD2 (7 bases). The CDR3 is 14 residues long. Trimming stripped 9 bases from V and 1 base from J, with 12 bases between. The germline CDR1 and CDR2 sequences are LNHDA and SQIVND (reference sequence).

The chain has TRBV4-3 and TRBJ2-1, with 9 bases fitting TRBD2. Germline CDR1 and CDR2: LGHNA and YSLEER. CDR3 size: 17 residues. V dropped 1 base and J dropped 6; count of bases not matched to a gene: 10. Here the CDR3 DNA reads TGCGCCAGCAGCCAAGGGTCGCGGGGGGGAAGGAGCAATGAGCAGTTCTTC. Translation: CASSQGSRGGRSNEQFF.

The rearrangement uses TRBV28 and TRBJ1-2, with 11 bases aligning to TRBD1. CDR1 and CDR2 (germline): MDHEN, SYDVKM. The CDR3 loop spans 15 amino acids. V lost 5 bases, J lost 4 bases, and 6 bases stayed unmatched. CDR3 sequence reads: CASSATGTGGYGYTF. For the CDR3, the DNA is TGTGCCAGCAGTGCGACCGGGACAGGGGGCTATGGCTACACCTTC.